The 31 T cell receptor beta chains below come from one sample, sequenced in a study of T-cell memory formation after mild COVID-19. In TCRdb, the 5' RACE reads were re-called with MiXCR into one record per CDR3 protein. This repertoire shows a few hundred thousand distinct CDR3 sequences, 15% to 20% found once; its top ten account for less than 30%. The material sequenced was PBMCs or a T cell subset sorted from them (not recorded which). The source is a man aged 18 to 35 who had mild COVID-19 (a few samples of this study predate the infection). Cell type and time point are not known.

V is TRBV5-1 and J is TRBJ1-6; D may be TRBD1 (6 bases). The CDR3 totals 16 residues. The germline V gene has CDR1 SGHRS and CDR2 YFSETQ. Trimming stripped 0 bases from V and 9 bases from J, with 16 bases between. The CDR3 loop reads CASSLATYRAGSPLHF. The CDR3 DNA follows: TGCGCCAGCAGCTTGGCTACCTACAGGGCTGGTTCACCCCTCCACTTT. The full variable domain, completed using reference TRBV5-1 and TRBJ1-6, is KAGVTQTPRYLIKTRGQQVTLSCSPISGHRSVSWYQQTPGQGLQFLFEYFSETQRNKGNFPGRFSGRQFSNSRSEMNVSTLELGDSALYLCASSLATYRAGSPLHFGNGTRLTVT.

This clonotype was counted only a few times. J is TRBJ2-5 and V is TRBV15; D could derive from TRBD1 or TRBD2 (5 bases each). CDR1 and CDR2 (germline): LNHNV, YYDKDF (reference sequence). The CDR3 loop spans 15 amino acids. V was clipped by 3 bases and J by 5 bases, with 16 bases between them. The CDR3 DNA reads TGTGCCACCAGCAGTCGGGACCCGGCCTGGGAGACCCAGTACTTC. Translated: CATSSRDPAWETQYF. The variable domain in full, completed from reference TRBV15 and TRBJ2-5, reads DAMVIQNPRYQVTQFGKPVTLSCSQTLNHNVMYWYQQKSSQAPKLLFHYYDKDFNNEADTPDNFQSRRPNTSFCFLDIRSPGLGDTAMYLCATSSRDPAWETQYFGPGTRLLVL.

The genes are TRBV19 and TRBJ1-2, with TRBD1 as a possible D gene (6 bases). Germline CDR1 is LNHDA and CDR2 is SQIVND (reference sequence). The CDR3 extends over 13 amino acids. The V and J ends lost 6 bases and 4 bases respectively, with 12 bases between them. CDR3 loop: CASSPDSPYGYTF. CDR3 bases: TGTGCCAGTAGCCCGGACAGCCCCTATGGCTACACCTTC.

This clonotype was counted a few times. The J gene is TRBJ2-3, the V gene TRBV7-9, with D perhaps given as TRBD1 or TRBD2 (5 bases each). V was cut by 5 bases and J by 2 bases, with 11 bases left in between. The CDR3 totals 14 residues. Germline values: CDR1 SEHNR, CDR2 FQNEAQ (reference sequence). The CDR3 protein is CASSPGTFTDTQYF. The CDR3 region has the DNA TGTGCCAGCAGCCCTGGGACGTTCACAGATACGCAGTATTTT.

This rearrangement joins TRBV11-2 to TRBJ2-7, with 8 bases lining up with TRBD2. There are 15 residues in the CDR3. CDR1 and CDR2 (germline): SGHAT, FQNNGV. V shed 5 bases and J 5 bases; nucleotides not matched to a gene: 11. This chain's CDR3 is CASSPRRGGLDEQYV. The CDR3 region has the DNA TGTGCCAGCAGCCCGCGACGGGGGGGGCTGGACGAGCAGTACGTC.

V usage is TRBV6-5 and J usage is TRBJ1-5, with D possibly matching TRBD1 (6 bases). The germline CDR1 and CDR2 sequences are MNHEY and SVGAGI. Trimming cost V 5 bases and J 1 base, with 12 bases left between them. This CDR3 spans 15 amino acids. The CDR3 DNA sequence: TGTGCCAGCAGTCCCCCGGGACACAGCAATCAGCCCCAGCATTTT. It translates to CASSPPGHSNQPQHF.

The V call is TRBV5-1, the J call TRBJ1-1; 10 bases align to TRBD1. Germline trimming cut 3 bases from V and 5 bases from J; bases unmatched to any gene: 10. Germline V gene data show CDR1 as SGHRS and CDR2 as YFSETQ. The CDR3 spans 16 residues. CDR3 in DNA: TGCGCCAGCAGCTCGGACAGGGGGTCGATTTGGACTGAAGCTTTCTTT. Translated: CASSSDRGSIWTEAFF.

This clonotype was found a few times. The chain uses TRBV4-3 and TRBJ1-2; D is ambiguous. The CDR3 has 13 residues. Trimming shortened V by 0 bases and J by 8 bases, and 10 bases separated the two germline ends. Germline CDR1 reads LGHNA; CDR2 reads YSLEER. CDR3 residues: CASSQDRLRGYTF. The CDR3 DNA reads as TGCGCCAGCAGCCAAGATCGTTTGAGAGGCTACACCTTC.

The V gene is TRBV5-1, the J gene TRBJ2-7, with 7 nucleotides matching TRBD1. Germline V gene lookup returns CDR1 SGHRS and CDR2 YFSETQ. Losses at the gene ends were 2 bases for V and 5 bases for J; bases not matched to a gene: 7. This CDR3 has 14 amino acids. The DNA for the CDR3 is TGCGCCAGCAGCTTCGGCACAGGGGTGAACGAGCAGTACTTC. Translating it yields CASSFGTGVNEQYF.

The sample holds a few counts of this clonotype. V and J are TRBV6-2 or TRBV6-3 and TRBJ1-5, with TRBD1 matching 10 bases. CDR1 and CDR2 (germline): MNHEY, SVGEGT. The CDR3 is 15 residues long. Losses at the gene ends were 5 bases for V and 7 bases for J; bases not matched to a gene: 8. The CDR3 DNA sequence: TGTGCCAGCAGTCAACCGGGACAGGGGTCCCAGCCCCAGCATTTT. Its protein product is CASSQPGQGSQPQHF.

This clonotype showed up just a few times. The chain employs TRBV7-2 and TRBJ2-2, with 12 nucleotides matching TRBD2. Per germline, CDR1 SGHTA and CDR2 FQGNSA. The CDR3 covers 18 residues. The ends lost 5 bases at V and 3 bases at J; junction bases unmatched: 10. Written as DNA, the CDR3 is TGTGCCAGCAGCCCTGGACTAGCGGGGACGACGGACACCGGGGAGCTGTTTTTT. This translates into CASSPGLAGTTDTGELFF. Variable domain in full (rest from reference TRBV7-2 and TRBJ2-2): GAGVSQSPSNKVTEKGKDVELRCDPISGHTALYWYRQSLGQGLEFLIYFQGNSAPDKSGLPSDRFSAERTGGSVSTLTIQRTQQEDSAVYLCASSPGLAGTTDTGELFFGEGSRLTVL.

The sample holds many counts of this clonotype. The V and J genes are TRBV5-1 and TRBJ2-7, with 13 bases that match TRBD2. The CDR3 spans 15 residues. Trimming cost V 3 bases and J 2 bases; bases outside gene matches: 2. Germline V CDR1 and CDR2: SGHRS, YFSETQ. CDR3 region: CASSWTSGGPYEQYF. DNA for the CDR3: TGCGCCAGCAGCTGGACTAGCGGGGGTCCCTACGAGCAGTACTTC.

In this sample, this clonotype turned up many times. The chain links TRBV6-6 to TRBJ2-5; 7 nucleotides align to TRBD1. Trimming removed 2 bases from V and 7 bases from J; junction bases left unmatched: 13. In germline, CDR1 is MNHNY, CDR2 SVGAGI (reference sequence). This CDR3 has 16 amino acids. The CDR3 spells CASSYTGTASPGTQYF. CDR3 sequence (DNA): TGTGCCAGCAGTTACACCGGGACAGCCTCCCCAGGGACCCAGTACTTC.

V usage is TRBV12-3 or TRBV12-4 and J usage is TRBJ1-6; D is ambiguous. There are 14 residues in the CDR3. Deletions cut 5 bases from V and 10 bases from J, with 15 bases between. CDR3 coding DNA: TGTGCCAGCAGTATCAATAGGGTAGGATCACCCCTCCACTTT. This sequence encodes CASSINRVGSPLHF.

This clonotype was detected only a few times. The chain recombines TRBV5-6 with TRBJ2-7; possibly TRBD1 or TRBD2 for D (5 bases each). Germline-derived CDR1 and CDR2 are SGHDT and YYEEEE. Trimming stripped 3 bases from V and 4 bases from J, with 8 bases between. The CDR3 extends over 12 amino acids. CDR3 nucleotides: TGTGCCAGCAGCTCCGGGGCTTACGAGCAGTACGTC. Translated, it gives CASSSGAYEQYV.

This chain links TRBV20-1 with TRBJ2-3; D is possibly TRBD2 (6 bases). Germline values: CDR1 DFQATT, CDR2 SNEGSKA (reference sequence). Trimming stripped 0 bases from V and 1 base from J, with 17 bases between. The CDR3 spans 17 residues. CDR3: CSARDPRGSGRTDTQYF. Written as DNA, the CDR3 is TGCAGTGCTAGAGATCCCCGGGGTAGCGGTCGCACAGATACGCAGTATTTT.

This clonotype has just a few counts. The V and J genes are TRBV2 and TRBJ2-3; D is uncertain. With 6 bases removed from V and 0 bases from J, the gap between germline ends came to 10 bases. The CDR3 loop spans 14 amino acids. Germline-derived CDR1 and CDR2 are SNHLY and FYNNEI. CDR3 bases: TGTGCCAGCAGGACTCAACTTAGCACAGATACGCAGTATTTT. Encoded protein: CASRTQLSTDTQYF.

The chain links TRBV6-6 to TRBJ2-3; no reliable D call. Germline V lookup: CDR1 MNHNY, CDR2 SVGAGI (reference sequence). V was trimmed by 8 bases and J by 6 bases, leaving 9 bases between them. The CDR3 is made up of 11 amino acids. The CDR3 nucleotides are TGTGCCAGCTGCCCTGGGGATACGCAGTATTTT. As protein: CASCPGDTQYF.

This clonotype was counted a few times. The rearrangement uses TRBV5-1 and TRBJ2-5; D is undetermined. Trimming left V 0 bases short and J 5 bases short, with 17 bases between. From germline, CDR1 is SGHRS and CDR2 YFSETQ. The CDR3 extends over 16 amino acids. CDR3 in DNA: TGCGCCAGCAGCTTGGGATTGACGGACCAAGGGGAGACCCAGTACTTC. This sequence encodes CASSLGLTDQGETQYF.

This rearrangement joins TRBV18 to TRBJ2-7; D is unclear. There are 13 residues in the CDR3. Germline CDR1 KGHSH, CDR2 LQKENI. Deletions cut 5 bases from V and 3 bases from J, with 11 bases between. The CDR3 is CASSSPSLYEQYF. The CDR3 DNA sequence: TGTGCCAGCTCATCGCCCTCACTCTACGAGCAGTACTTC.

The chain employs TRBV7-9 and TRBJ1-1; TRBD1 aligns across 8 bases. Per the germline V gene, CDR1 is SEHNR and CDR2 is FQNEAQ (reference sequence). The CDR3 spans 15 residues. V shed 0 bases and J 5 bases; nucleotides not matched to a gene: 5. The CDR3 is CASSLAQGARTEAFF. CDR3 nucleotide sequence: TGTGCCAGCAGCTTAGCGCAGGGGGCGCGGACTGAAGCTTTCTTT.

CDR3 sequence (DNA): TGTGCCAGCAGCCCGGGAGGACTAGCGGCCCAAGAGACCCAGTACTTC. Encoded protein: CASSPGGLAAQETQYF. The chain carries TRBV7-2 and TRBJ2-5, with 10 bases fitting TRBD2. Germline assignment: CDR1 SGHTA and CDR2 FQGNSA. Losses at the gene ends were 5 bases for V and 1 base for J; bases not matched to a gene: 7. CDR3 size: 16 residues.

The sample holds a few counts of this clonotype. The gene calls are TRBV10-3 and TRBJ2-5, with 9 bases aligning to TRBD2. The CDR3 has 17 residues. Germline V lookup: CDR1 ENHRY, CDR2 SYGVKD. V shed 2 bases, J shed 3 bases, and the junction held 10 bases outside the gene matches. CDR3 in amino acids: CAISEGTSLNWEETQYF. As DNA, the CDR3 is TGTGCCATCAGTGAGGGGACTAGCTTAAACTGGGAAGAGACCCAGTACTTC.

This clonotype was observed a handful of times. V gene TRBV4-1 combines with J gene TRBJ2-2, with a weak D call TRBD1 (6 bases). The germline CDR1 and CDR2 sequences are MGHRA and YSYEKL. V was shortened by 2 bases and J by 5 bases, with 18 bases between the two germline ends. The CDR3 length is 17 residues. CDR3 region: CASSQKGAGARTGELFF. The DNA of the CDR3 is TGCGCCAGCAGCCAAAAAGGGGCAGGGGCGAGGACCGGGGAGCTGTTTTTT.

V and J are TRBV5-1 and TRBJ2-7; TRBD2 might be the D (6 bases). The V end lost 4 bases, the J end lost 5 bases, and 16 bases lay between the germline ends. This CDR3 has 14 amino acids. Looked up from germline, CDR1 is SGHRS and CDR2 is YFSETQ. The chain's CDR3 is CASSPIDGLNEQYF. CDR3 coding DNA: TGCGCCAGCAGCCCGATAGACGGACTAAACGAGCAGTACTTC.

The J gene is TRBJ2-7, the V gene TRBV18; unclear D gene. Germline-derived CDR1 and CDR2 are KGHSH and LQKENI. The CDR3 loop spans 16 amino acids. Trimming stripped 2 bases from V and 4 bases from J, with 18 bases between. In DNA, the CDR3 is TGTGCCAGCTCACCATCGGTCGGCAGCAGTACTTACGAGCAGTACTTC. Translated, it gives CASSPSVGSSTYEQYF.

The CDR3 DNA reads TGTGCCAGCAGCGCTGATTACAGGGGGAGAGAGACCCAGTACTTC. The encoded protein is CASSADYRGRETQYF. V usage is TRBV7-9 and J usage is TRBJ2-5; 8 bases are a match to TRBD1. The CDR3 runs to 15 residues. V lost 5 bases, J lost 4 bases, and 9 bases stayed unmatched. Germline V gene sequence: CDR1 SEHNR, CDR2 FQNEAQ (reference sequence).

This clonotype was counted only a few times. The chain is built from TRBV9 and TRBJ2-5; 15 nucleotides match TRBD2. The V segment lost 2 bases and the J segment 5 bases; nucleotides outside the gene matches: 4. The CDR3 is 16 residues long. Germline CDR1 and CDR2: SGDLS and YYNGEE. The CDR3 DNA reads TGTGCCAGCAGCGTCGGACTAGCGGGGGGGCAGGAGACCCAGTACTTC. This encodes CASSVGLAGGQETQYF.

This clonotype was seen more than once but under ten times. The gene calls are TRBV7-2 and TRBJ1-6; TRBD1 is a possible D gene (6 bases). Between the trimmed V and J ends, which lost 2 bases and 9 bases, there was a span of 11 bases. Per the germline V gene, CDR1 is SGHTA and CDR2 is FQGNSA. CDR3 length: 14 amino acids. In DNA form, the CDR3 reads TGTGCCAGCAGCTTAATGGGGGCCGGTTCACCCCTCCACTTT. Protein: CASSLMGAGSPLHF.

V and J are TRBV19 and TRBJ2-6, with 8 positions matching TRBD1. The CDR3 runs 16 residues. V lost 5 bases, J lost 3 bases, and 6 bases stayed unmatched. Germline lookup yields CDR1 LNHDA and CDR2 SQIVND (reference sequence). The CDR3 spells CASSRQGAGGANVLTF. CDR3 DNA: TGTGCCAGTAGTCGTCAGGGGGCCGGTGGGGCCAACGTCCTGACTTTC.

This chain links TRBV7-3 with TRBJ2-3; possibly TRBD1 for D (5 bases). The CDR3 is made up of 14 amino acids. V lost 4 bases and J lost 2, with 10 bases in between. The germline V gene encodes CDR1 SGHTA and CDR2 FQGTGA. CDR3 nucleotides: TGTGCCAGCAGCTCTACAGGATTCACAGATACGCAGTATTTT. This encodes CASSSTGFTDTQYF.